Listed here are 30 T cell receptor beta chains from one sample, sequenced in a study of T cells after yellow fever vaccination. Each CDR3 protein gets one entry after TCRdb re-called the 5' RACE reads with MiXCR. The data show around 360,000 distinct CDR3 sequences, around a tenth seen once. Sequencing was performed on PBMCs, taken on the day of the first yellow fever vaccination. The receptors stem from a man between 18 and 29 years old who received the YFV17D yellow fever vaccine.

This clonotype came up a few times. The chain carries TRBV3-1 and TRBJ2-2; D unclear. CDR1 and CDR2 (germline): LGHDT, YNNKEL (reference sequence). Between the trimmed V and J ends, which lost 2 bases and 7 bases, there was a span of 14 bases. This CDR3 has 15 residues. CDR3 protein: CASSQSDIVHGELFF. CDR3 DNA sequence: TGTGCCAGCAGCCAAAGCGACATTGTGCACGGGGAGCTGTTTTTT.

The chain couples TRBV7-9 to TRBJ2-3; 8 bases align to TRBD1. Trimming cost V 5 bases and J 2 bases; bases outside gene matches: 9. CDR1 and CDR2 (germline): SEHNR, FQNEAQ (reference sequence). This CDR3 contains 16 residues. The CDR3 reads CASSNEQGATTDTQYF. The CDR3 DNA is TGTGCCAGCAGCAACGAGCAGGGGGCGACCACAGATACGCAGTATTTT.

Only one count was recorded for this clonotype. The junction and the germline gene differ at one end; a read error may be behind it. This chain connects TRBV7-2 to TRBJ2-1, with D possibly matching TRBD1 (5 bases). The CDR3 has 16 residues. Germline V CDR1 and CDR2: SGHTA, FQGNSA. The chain's CDR3 is CASSLGGTDSYNERFF. CDR3 DNA sequence: TGTGCCAGCAGCTTAGGGGGCACCGACTCCTACAATGAGCGGTTCTTC. Full variable domain (rest looked up from reference TRBV7-2 and TRBJ2-1): GAGVSQSPSNKVTEKGKDVELRCDPISGHTALYWYRQSLGQGLEFLIYFQGNSAPDKSGLPSDRFSAERTGGSVSTLTIQRTQQEDSAVYLCASSLGGTDSYNERFFGPGTRLTVL.

Concerning this clonotype itself: An end of the junction does not agree with germline; a read error may underlie this. The genes are TRBV7-9 and TRBJ2-1; D is unclear. The CDR3 is 11 residues long. Germline CDR1 is SEHNR and CDR2 is FQNEAQ (reference sequence). The CDR3 is CASSPGNEQLF. CDR3 nucleotide sequence: TGTGCCAGCAGCCCCGGTAATGAGCAGCTCTTC.

The chain is built from TRBV19 and TRBJ2-1, with 7 bases matching TRBD2. Looked up from germline, CDR1 is LNHDA and CDR2 is SQIVND (reference sequence). The J segment lost 4 bases and the V segment lost 10 bases, leaving 13 bases of the junction unmatched. The CDR3 contains 15 residues. CDR3 amino acids: CATQELSGPYNEQFF. The CDR3 bases are TGTGCCACGCAAGAGCTTAGCGGGCCATACAATGAGCAGTTCTTC.

This clonotype was seen only a few times. V is TRBV6-2 or TRBV6-3 and J is TRBJ2-7; D unclear. V was pared by 7 bases and J by 5 bases, with 15 bases between. The CDR3 contains 13 residues. In germline, CDR1 is MNHEY, CDR2 SVGEGT. CDR3 protein: CASNGPGYDEQYV. As DNA, the CDR3 is TGTGCCAGCAACGGGCCCGGGTACGACGAGCAGTACGTC.

This clonotype was seen only a few times. The genes are TRBV9 and TRBJ1-6, with D possibly being TRBD1 (5 bases). CDR3 length: 15 amino acids. Trimming removed 0 bases at V and 7 bases at J, with 11 bases between. Germline loops: CDR1 SGDLS, CDR2 YYNGEE. Here the CDR3 DNA reads TGTGCCAGCAGCGTAGATAGGACAAACAATTCACCCCTCCACTTT. Translated: CASSVDRTNNSPLHF.

This clonotype showed up just a few times. This chain connects TRBV6-2 or TRBV6-3 to TRBJ1-1, with D unclear. Trimming shortened V by 2 bases and J by 1 base, and 11 bases separated the two germline ends. Germline V gene lookup returns CDR1 MNHEY and CDR2 SVGEGT. The CDR3 is made up of 15 amino acids. In nucleotides, the CDR3 is TGTGCCAGCAGTTACCCGCCGGCAGCGAACACTGAAGCTTTCTTT. It codes for CASSYPPAANTEAFF.

The chain carries TRBV28 and TRBJ2-3; 7 nucleotides line up with TRBD2. From germline, CDR1 is MDHEN and CDR2 SYDVKM. The CDR3 is 15 amino acids. With 5 bases clipped from V and 2 bases from J, the junction kept 7 bases outside the gene matches. The chain's CDR3 is CASSAGVSYTDTQYF. CDR3 DNA: TGTGCCAGCAGTGCGGGGGTTTCCTACACAGATACGCAGTATTTT.

The chain is built from TRBV30 and TRBJ1-5, with D tentatively TRBD1 (5 bases). Germline V gene sequence: CDR1 GTSNPN, CDR2 SVGIG (reference sequence). V was shortened by 0 bases and J by 6 bases, with 12 bases between the two germline ends. This CDR3 is built from 14 residues. The CDR3 DNA reads TGTGCCTGGAGTGTCTCAGGGTTAGGTCAGCCCCAGCATTTT. Encoded protein: CAWSVSGLGQPQHF. Combining the CDR3 with reference TRBV30 and TRBJ1-5 gives the whole variable domain SQTIHQWPATLVQPVGSPLSLECTVEGTSNPNLYWYRQAAGRGLQLLFYSVGIGQISSEVPQNLSASRPQDRQFILSSKKLLLSDSGFYLCAWSVSGLGQPQHFGDGTRLSIL.

This clonotype was observed a handful of times. V and J are TRBV12-3 or TRBV12-4 and TRBJ2-7; possibly TRBD2 for D (7 bases). Trimming shortened V by 5 bases and J by 5 bases, and 16 bases separated the two germline ends. There are 14 residues in the CDR3. The CDR3 region is CASSTSRGANEQYV. DNA for the CDR3: TGTGCCAGCAGTACTAGTCGGGGGGCAAACGAGCAGTACGTC.

The chain's CDR3 is CATSDFGGYSSYNEQFF. The CDR3 DNA reads TGTGCCACCAGTGATTTTGGGGGGTACAGCTCCTACAATGAGCAGTTCTTC. This chain connects TRBV24-1 to TRBJ2-1; D possibly corresponds to TRBD2 (6 bases). The germline CDR1 and CDR2 sequences are KGHDR and SFDVKD. This CDR3 is 17 amino acids long. With 1 base removed from V and 0 bases from J, the gap between germline ends came to 12 bases.

J is TRBJ2-1 and V is TRBV19; D unresolved. Between the trimmed V and J ends, which lost 1 base and 0 bases, there was a span of 7 bases. CDR3 size: 15 residues. The germline CDR1 and CDR2 sequences are LNHDA and SQIVND (reference sequence). The CDR3 here is CASSIVGFSYNEQFF. Written as DNA, the CDR3 is TGTGCCAGTAGTATAGTGGGCTTCTCCTACAATGAGCAGTTCTTC.

The J gene is TRBJ1-1, the V gene TRBV29-1; D is unresolved. Germline V CDR1 and CDR2: SQVTM, ANQGSEA. The V and J ends lost 2 bases and 0 bases respectively, with 7 bases between them. The length of the CDR3 is 13 residues. CDR3 DNA sequence: TGCAGCGTTGAACGGCAACTGAACACTGAAGCTTTCTTT. Translation gives CSVERQLNTEAFF.

This clonotype has just a few counts. The chain employs TRBV15 and TRBJ2-1, with TRBD1 matching over 7 bases. Germline V gives CDR1 LNHNV, CDR2 YYDKDF (reference sequence). The CDR3 totals 13 residues. Germline trimming cut 0 bases from V and 15 bases from J; bases unmatched to any gene: 8. The CDR3 loop reads CATSRDVGDSRFF. CDR3 bases: TGTGCCACCAGCAGAGATGTGGGGGACAGTCGGTTCTTC.

The rearrangement joins TRBV29-1 to TRBJ1-3, with D unresolved. Trimming shortened V by 7 bases and J by 0 bases, and 10 bases separated the two germline ends. Germline CDR1 SQVTM, CDR2 ANQGSEA. The CDR3 contains 13 residues. CDR3 region: CSARTRSGNTIYF. The CDR3 DNA reads TGCAGCGCTCGGACCCGCTCTGGAAACACCATATATTTT.

The chain carries TRBV4-1 and TRBJ2-5; possible D gene TRBD1, 6 bases. V lost 6 bases, J lost 4 bases, and 18 bases lay in between. Germline assignment: CDR1 MGHRA and CDR2 YSYEKL. The length of the CDR3 is 15 residues. The CDR3 here is CASREAGANTETQYF. CDR3 bases: TGCGCCAGCAGAGAGGCAGGGGCGAATACAGAGACCCAGTACTTC.

This chain uses TRBV18 with TRBJ1-1, with 9 bases matching TRBD1. Unmatched junction bases numbered 3, after V lost 4 bases and J lost 3 bases. The CDR3 covers 14 residues. The germline V gene has CDR1 KGHSH and CDR2 LQKENI. The CDR3 DNA is TGTGCCAGCTCACTGGGGACAGGGCACACTGAAGCTTTCTTT. It translates to CASSLGTGHTEAFF.

V and J are TRBV23-1 and TRBJ2-5, with a possible D match to TRBD2 (6 bases). TRBV23-1 is recorded as an ORF, its role being uncertain. The CDR3 totals 17 residues. V was shortened by 3 bases and J by 6 bases, with 23 bases between the two germline ends. CDR3 DNA: TGCGCCAGCAGTCACTCCGAGGTTAGCGGAGGCCCCAAGACCCAGTACTTC. Amino acid sequence: CASSHSEVSGGPKTQYF.

The chain has TRBV14 and TRBJ2-1, with TRBD1 matching 7 bases. V trimming: 1 base; J trimming: 12 bases; junction bases outside the gene matches: 12. The CDR3 consists of 15 residues. Germline CDR1 is SGHDN and CDR2 is FVKESK. CDR3 sequence (DNA): TGTGCCAGCAGCCAAGTAAAGGGGGCAGGGTTTTTGCAGTTCTTC. This sequence encodes CASSQVKGAGFLQFF.

V gene TRBV2 combines with J gene TRBJ2-1; 14 bases match TRBD2. CDR3 length: 18 residues. J was trimmed by 0 bases and V by 5 bases; bases with no gene match: 6. Germline values: CDR1 SNHLY, CDR2 FYNNEI. The CDR3 DNA follows: TGTGCCAGCAGTTTCGGGACTAGCGGGAGTCGCTCCTACAATGAGCAGTTCTTC. Residues: CASSFGTSGSRSYNEQFF.

This chain connects TRBV12-3 or TRBV12-4 to TRBJ2-7; 9 positions match TRBD1. The CDR3 is 15 amino acids. J was trimmed by 4 bases and V by 6 bases; bases with no gene match: 10. The CDR3 spells CASSPGTGYLYEQYF. CDR3 nucleotide sequence: TGTGCCAGCAGCCCCGGGACAGGGTATTTATACGAGCAGTACTTC.

V usage is TRBV4-1 and J usage is TRBJ1-4; no definite D call. Trimming removed 4 bases at V and 10 bases at J, with 19 bases between. Germline loops: CDR1 MGHRA, CDR2 YSYEKL. This CDR3 comprises 15 residues. The CDR3 nucleotides are TGCGCCAGCAGCCGATTGAAGGTCCCGGGAGCAAAACTGTTTTTT. Residues: CASSRLKVPGAKLFF.

The table lists this clonotype with a few counts. The chain employs TRBV7-3 and TRBJ1-2; maybe TRBD1 (6 bases). Per germline, CDR1 SGHTA and CDR2 FQGTGA. This CDR3 spans 15 amino acids. Trimming took off 5 bases at V and 5 bases at J, with 18 bases between the two ends. Here the CDR3 reads CASSQTGSGAYGYTF. In DNA, the CDR3 is TGTGCCAGCAGCCAAACAGGGTCCGGGGCTTATGGCTACACCTTC.

CDR3: CASSPQGSSETQYF. As DNA, the CDR3 is TGTGCCAGCTCACCACAGGGGTCGAGCGAGACCCAGTACTTC. The chain combines TRBV18 with TRBJ2-5; D is possibly TRBD1 (5 bases). CDR1 and CDR2 (germline): KGHSH, LQKENI. The CDR3 has 14 residues. The V and J ends lost 1 base and 5 bases respectively, with 11 bases between them.

This clonotype was recorded a few times. The chain couples TRBV6-2 or TRBV6-3 to TRBJ2-1, with a tentative D call TRBD1 (7 bases). CDR1 and CDR2 (germline): MNHEY, SVGEGT. The CDR3 runs to 17 residues. The V and J ends lost 1 base and 8 bases respectively, with 21 bases between them. The CDR3 sequence: CASSYYRDLDRRDEQFF. CDR3 nucleotide sequence: TGTGCCAGCAGTTACTACCGGGACCTGGACAGGAGGGATGAGCAGTTCTTC.

The chain recombines TRBV12-3 or TRBV12-4 with TRBJ2-5; no reliable D call. The CDR3 has 13 residues. Trimming removed 1 base at V and 5 bases at J, with 8 bases between. The CDR3: CASSLDKGETQYF. The CDR3, as DNA: TGTGCCAGCAGTTTAGATAAAGGGGAGACCCAGTACTTC.

This clonotype was counted many times. The rearrangement joins TRBV5-1 to TRBJ2-2, with 11 bases that match TRBD2. The CDR3 has 15 amino acids. Trimming removed 7 bases from V and 3 bases from J; junction bases left unmatched: 5. Looked up from germline, CDR1 is SGHRS and CDR2 is YFSETQ. In nucleotides, the CDR3 is TGCGCCAGCCCCCCTAGCGGGGGGCACACCGGGGAGCTGTTTTTT. Its protein product is CASPPSGGHTGELFF.

This clonotype came up a few times. This sequence joins TRBV6-5 and TRBJ2-5; the match to TRBD1 covers 8 bases. CDR1 MNHEY and CDR2 SVGAGI come from the germline V gene. The CDR3 is made up of 13 amino acids. With V trimmed by 1 base and J by 8 bases, 3 bases remained unmatched. The CDR3 DNA sequence: TGTGCCAGCAGTTACTGGACAGGGCAAACCCAGTACTTC. The encoded protein is CASSYWTGQTQYF.

This clonotype was counted a few times. The chain joins TRBV6-1 to TRBJ1-5; D is uncertain. The germline V and J ends were trimmed by 8 bases and 7 bases, with 15 bases remaining between them. The CDR3 is made up of 13 amino acids. From germline, CDR1 is MNHNS and CDR2 SASEGT. CDR3 nucleotides: TGTGCCAGCCGGGAGGGAGCGGTACAGCCCCAGCATTTT. Translating gives CASREGAVQPQHF.